This T cell receptor (beta chain) was retrieved from a study of memory CD4+ T cells and cytomegalovirus serostatus. Study at large: This sample comes from healthy Belgian adults, under 10 CMV seropositive, around 26 seronegative. Regarding the study as a whole: CD4+ memory repertoires contained about 40% of the roughly 160 reported CMV TCRbeta sequences.

The V end lost 5 bases, the J end lost 2 bases, and 13 bases lay between the germline ends. This CDR3 comprises 14 residues. Germline V lookup: CDR1 LNHDA, CDR2 SQIVND (reference sequence). Assay used: immunoSEQ multiplex PCR; TCRdb lists only in-frame clones, some missing. The sample yields some 26,000 clones, around 72% seen once. As regards this clone: Its specificity is unknown.

Single viable CD3+CD4+CD8-CD45RO+ cells were sorted as the memory CD4+ T cells. Serostatus was set by detecting CMV pp150, pp28, p38, p52 IgG. This receptor was obtained from an adult in good health and CMV-seronegative. The chain employs TRBV19 and TRBJ2-7, with a weak D call TRBD1 (6 bases). The specimen was memory CD4+ T cells from blood. DNA for the CDR3: TGTGCCAGTAGTCCCAGGACAGTCCCCTACGAGCAGTACTTC. This translates into CASSPRTVPYEQYF.